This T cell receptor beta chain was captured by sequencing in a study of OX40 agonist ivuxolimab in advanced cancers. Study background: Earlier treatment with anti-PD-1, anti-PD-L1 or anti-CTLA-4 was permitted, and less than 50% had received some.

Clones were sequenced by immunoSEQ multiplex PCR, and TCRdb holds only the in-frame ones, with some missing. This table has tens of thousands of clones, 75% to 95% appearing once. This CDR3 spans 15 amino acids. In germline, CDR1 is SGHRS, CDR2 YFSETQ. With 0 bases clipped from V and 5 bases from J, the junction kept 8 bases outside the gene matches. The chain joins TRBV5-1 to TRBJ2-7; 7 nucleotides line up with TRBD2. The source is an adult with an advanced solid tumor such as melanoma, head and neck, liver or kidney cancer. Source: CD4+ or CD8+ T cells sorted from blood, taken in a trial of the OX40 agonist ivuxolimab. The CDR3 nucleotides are TGCGCCAGCAGCTTGGCGAGCGGGGTGGTCGACGAGCAGTACTTC. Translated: CASSLASGVVDEQYF.